This T cell receptor (beta chain) was recovered during a study of blood T cells in healthy people across ages. For the second PCR, which ran for about 6 to 11 cycles, a sample-barcoded 5' primer and a J-beta primer mix were used. TCRdb reanalysed the 5' RACE reads using MiXCR and keeps one entry per CDR3 protein. The sample comprises 800,000 or so distinct CDR3 sequences, around 68% of which are singletons, and about a quarter rests with the top ten. Per the germline V gene, CDR1 is SGHTA and CDR2 is FQGNSA. This CDR3 region has 14 residues. In regard to this clonotype: A junction boundary mismatches the germline segment, possibly from a read error.

The chain couples TRBV7-2 to TRBJ2-5; 7 bases match TRBD2. This sequence originates from a man between 25 and 39 years old in good health. The sample consisted of blood. Here the CDR3 DNA reads TGTGCCGGCAGCCTCAGCGGGAACCAAGAGACCCAGTACTTC. Its protein product is CAGSLSGNQETQYF.